Shown below are 11 T cell receptor beta chains from a single sample sequenced in a study of blood T cell repertoires in COVID-19. The protocol was immunoSEQ multiplex PCR, while the TCRdb copy is restricted to in-frame clones and leaves out a portion. The sample yields 60,000 to 80,000 clones, more than 75% seen once. What was sequenced was peripheral blood. Receptors originate from a man in his sixties or seventies with acute or convalescent COVID-19.

The rearrangement links TRBV2 to TRBJ1-5; D unclear. This CDR3 has 15 amino acids. Trimming cost V 7 bases and J 3 bases, with 16 bases left between them. Germline V gene sequence: CDR1 SNHLY, CDR2 FYNNEI. The CDR3 here is CASTKIDTYNQPQHF. The DNA of the CDR3 is TGTGCCAGCACCAAAATAGACACTTACAATCAGCCCCAGCATTTT.

V gene TRBV3-1 (or the pseudogene TRBV3-2) combines with J gene TRBJ2-1; 8 positions agree with TRBD2. CDR1 and CDR2 from the germline V gene are LGHDT and YNNKEL (reference sequence). Trimming cost V 4 bases and J 6 bases; bases outside gene matches: 17. The length of the CDR3 is 18 residues. CDR3 sequence reads: CASSRPGTSSVVGNEQFF. The CDR3 bases are TGTGCCAGCAGCCGCCCCGGGACTAGTAGTGTTGTAGGCAATGAGCAGTTCTTC.

This clone has only a few counts. The chain employs TRBV7-8 and TRBJ2-2, with TRBD2 as a possible D gene (5 bases). The CDR3 has 13 amino acids. CDR1 and CDR2 from the germline V gene are SGHVS and FQNEAQ. Trimming cost V 4 bases and J 6 bases, with 9 bases left between them. Here the CDR3 DNA reads TGTGCCAGCAGCTCCAGGAGGTCCGGGGAGCTGTTTTTT. This translates into CASSSRRSGELFF. Combining the CDR3 with reference TRBV7-8 and TRBJ2-2 gives the whole variable domain GAGVSQSPRYKVAKRGQDVALRCDPISGHVSLFWYQQALGQGPEFLTYFQNEAQLDKSGLPSDRFFAERPEGSVSTLKIQRTQQEDSAVYLCASSSRRSGELFFGEGSRLTVL.

The chain carries TRBV5-4 and TRBJ2-5; a possible D gene is TRBD1 (5 bases). V was clipped by 0 bases and J by 2 bases, with 8 bases between them. Germline V gene lookup returns CDR1 SGHNT and CDR2 YYREEE (reference sequence). This CDR3 has 14 amino acids. CDR3 protein: CASSLGDRQETQYF. The CDR3 nucleotides are TGTGCCAGCAGCTTGGGCGACAGACAAGAGACCCAGTACTTC.

The chain links TRBV7-9 to TRBJ2-2, with D tentatively TRBD2 (6 bases). This CDR3 comprises 15 residues. CDR1 and CDR2 from the germline V gene are SEHNR and FQNEAQ (reference sequence). V lost 3 bases and J lost 6, with 14 bases in between. The CDR3 loop is CASSLSRRVAGELFF. CDR3 DNA: TGTGCCAGCAGCTTGTCGAGGAGGGTAGCCGGGGAGCTGTTTTTT.

This clone came up a few times. The chain uses TRBV30 and TRBJ2-1, with TRBD2 as a possible D gene (6 bases). Trimming shortened V by 4 bases and J by 7 bases, and 14 bases separated the two germline ends. This CDR3 is 13 amino acids long. Germline CDR1 GTSNPN, CDR2 SVGIG (reference sequence). The DNA of the CDR3 is TGTGCCTGGAAAGTGGGGGGTGGTAATGAGCAGTTCTTC. As protein: CAWKVGGGNEQFF.

The CDR3: CASTRLAGGRTDTQYF. In DNA, the CDR3 is TGTGCCAGCACCAGACTAGCGGGAGGCCGCACAGATACGCAGTATTTT. The chain uses TRBV6-6 and TRBJ2-3, with TRBD2 identical over 13 bases. V lost 7 bases to trimming and J lost 1 base; unmatched junction nucleotides: 5. The germline CDR1 and CDR2 sequences are MNHNY and SVGAGI (reference sequence). The length of the CDR3 is 16 residues.

V gene TRBV9 combines with J gene TRBJ1-2; D unclear. V lost 0 bases and J 2 bases, leaving 14 bases between the germline ends. Germline values: CDR1 SGDLS, CDR2 YYNGEE. The CDR3 runs 16 residues. Here the CDR3 reads CASSVATGKSNYGYTF. The CDR3 DNA follows: TGTGCCAGCAGCGTAGCTACGGGGAAGTCAAACTATGGCTACACCTTC.

This clone was observed a single time. The rearrangement uses TRBV29-1 and TRBJ2-2; the match to TRBD1 covers 11 bases. Germline CDR1 reads SQVTM; CDR2 reads ANQGSEA. Trimming took 3 bases from V and 5 from J; bases not matched to a gene: 14. The CDR3 consists of 18 residues. CDR3: CSVDGQGASRGRTGELFF. As DNA, the CDR3 is TGCAGCGTTGACGGACAGGGGGCGTCGCGGGGGCGGACCGGGGAGCTGTTTTTT.

In its sample, this clone was seen a few times. This rearrangement joins TRBV5-1 to TRBJ2-7; 13 nucleotides align to TRBD2. The junction had 5 bases not matched to a gene; V was cut back by 4 bases and J by 7 bases. This CDR3 contains 14 residues. CDR1 is SGHRS and CDR2 is YFSETQ in the germline V gene. The CDR3 DNA follows: TGCGCCAGCAGCACCGGGACTAGCGGGGTTGAGCAGTACTTC. This translates into CASSTGTSGVEQYF.

The J gene is TRBJ2-7, the V gene TRBV15, with 7 bases aligning to TRBD1. The CDR3 covers 14 residues. Germline CDR1 and CDR2: LNHNV and YYDKDF (reference sequence). J was trimmed by 3 bases and V by 1 base; bases with no gene match: 3. For the CDR3, the DNA is TGTGCCACCAGCAGAGTGGCAGGGGGCTACGAGCAGTACTTC. Its protein product is CATSRVAGGYEQYF.